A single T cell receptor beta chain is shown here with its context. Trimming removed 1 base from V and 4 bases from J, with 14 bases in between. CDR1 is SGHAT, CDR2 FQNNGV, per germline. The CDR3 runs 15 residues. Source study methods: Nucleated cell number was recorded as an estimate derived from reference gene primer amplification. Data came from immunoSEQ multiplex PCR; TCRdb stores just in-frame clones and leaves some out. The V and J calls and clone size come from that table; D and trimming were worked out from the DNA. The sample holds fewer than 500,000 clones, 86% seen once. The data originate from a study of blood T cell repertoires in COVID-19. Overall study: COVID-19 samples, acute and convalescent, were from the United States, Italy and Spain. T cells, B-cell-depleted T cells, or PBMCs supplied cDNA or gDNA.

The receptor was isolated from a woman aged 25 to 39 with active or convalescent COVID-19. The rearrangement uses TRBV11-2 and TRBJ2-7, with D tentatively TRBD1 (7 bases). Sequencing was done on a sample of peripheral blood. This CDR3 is CASSLGRGVQYEQYF. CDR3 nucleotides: TGTGCCAGCAGCTTAGGCAGGGGGGTCCAATACGAGCAGTACTTC. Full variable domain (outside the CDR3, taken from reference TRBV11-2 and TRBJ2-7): EAGVAQSPRYKIIEKRQSVAFWCNPISGHATLYWYQQILGQGPKLLIQFQNNGVVDDSQLPKDRFSAERLKGVDSTLKIQPAKLEDSAVYLCASSLGRGVQYEQYFGPGTRLTVT.